This is a list of T cell receptor beta chains from one sample in a study of blood T cell repertoires in COVID-19. Using immunoSEQ multiplex PCR, the repertoire was profiled, and TCRdb retains in-frame clones only, with some absent. This sample has some 150,000 clones, with 81% found just once. Sample: peripheral blood. Receptor source: a woman between 55 and 75 years old with active or convalescent COVID-19. Both conserved end residues are part of each CDR3. The D gene is left open where the match is weak. A clone size is listed for some rows: how often the clone was seen (once, few, many), or a class if it is expanded.

J	V	size	D	CDR3	DNA
TRBJ2-1	TRBV6-5	-	TRBD2	CASSYRAGGWDNEQFF	TGTGCCAGCAGTTACAGGGCGGGAGGTTGGGACAATGAGCAGTTCTTC
TRBJ2-2	TRBV7-7	-	TRBD1	CASSSGTGRVNTGELFF	TGTGCCAGCAGCTCGGGGACAGGGCGTGTTAACACCGGGGAGCTGTTTTTT
TRBJ2-3	TRBV27	once	TRBD2	CASSSTTSGGTDTQYF	TGTGCCAGCAGTTCTACGACTAGCGGGGGTACGGATACGCAGTATTTT
TRBJ1-3	TRBV5-6	-	-	CASSFNFQRFSGNTIYF	TGTGCCAGCAGCTTTAATTTTCAGAGGTTCTCTGGAAACACCATATATTTT
TRBJ1-6	TRBV7-9	-	-	CASSLDDVGINSPLHF	TGTGCCAGCAGCTTAGATGATGTGGGCATTAATTCACCCCTCCACTTT
TRBJ2-3	TRBV5-4	-	TRBD2	CASSRGGDTDTQYF	TGTGCCAGCAGCCGCGGGGGGGACACAGATACGCAGTATTTT
TRBJ2-1	TRBV10-3	-	TRBD2	CAISEGGSSYNEQFF	TGTGCCATCAGTGAGGGCGGGAGCTCCTACAATGAGCAGTTCTTC
TRBJ2-3	TRBV12-3/TRBV12-4	-	-	CASSQTGTDTQYF	TGTGCCAGCAGCCAGACAGGAACAGATACGCAGTATTTT
TRBJ2-1	TRBV7-7	-	TRBD2	CASSNGLAGGNEQFF	TGTGCTAGCAGCAATGGACTAGCGGGAGGAAATGAGCAGTTCTTC
TRBJ2-1	TRBV7-2	-	TRBD2	CASSWIYAGTSHEQFF	TGTGCCAGCAGCTGGATTTACGCCGGGACTAGCCATGAGCAGTTCTTC
TRBJ1-3	TRBV5-1	-	-	CASSLESTGNTIYF	TGCGCCAGCAGCTTGGAGAGTACTGGAAACACCATATATTTT
TRBJ2-1	TRBV7-6	-	-	CASSPSPGGENEQFF	TGTGCCAGCAGCCCATCCCCAGGAGGGGAAAATGAGCAGTTCTTC
TRBJ2-7	TRBV4-3	-	TRBD2	CASSQGLTSGRGEQYF	TGCGCCAGCAGCCAAGGACTGACTAGCGGGAGAGGCGAGCAGTACTTC
TRBJ1-6	TRBV7-8	-	TRBD1	CASSLGGGTGGSPLHF	TGTGCCAGCAGCTTAGGAGGCGGGACAGGGGGTTCACCCCTCCACTTT
TRBJ2-3	TRBV7-8	few	-	CASSLEGDNTDTQYF	TGTGCCAGCAGCTTAGAGGGGGACAACACAGATACGCAGTATTTT
TRBJ2-1	TRBV5-1	-	TRBD2	CASSLAGGAWNEQFF	TGCGCCAGCAGCTTAGCGGGAGGAGCGTGGAATGAGCAGTTCTTC
TRBJ1-6	TRBV6-1	-	-	CASSEAGGGRNSPLHF	TGTGCCAGCAGTGAAGCCGGCGGGGGCCGGAATTCACCCCTCCACTTT
TRBJ2-7	TRBV5-1	few	TRBD2	CASTGTSGTYEQYF	TGCGCCAGCACCGGGACTAGCGGAACCTACGAGCAGTACTTC
TRBJ1-4	TRBV20-1	once	-	CSASSSWGANEKLFF	TGCAGTGCTAGTTCTAGTTGGGGGGCTAATGAAAAACTGTTTTTT
TRBJ2-2	TRBV5-6	-	TRBD2	CASSAGTSGNRNTGELFF	TGTGCCAGCAGCGCGGGGACTAGCGGGAACCGGAACACCGGGGAGCTGTTTTTT
TRBJ2-5	TRBV5-1	few	-	CASSIRTYQETQYF	TGCGCCAGCAGCATTAGGACATACCAAGAGACCCAGTACTTC
TRBJ2-3	TRBV6-2/TRBV6-3	-	TRBD1	CASSTSAGQGTKDTQYF	TGTGCCAGCAGCACCTCTGCCGGACAGGGAACGAAAGATACGCAGTATTTT
TRBJ1-5	TRBV6-1	-	-	CASSEGTVGNQPQHF	TGTGCCAGCAGTGAAGGAACTGTTGGCAATCAGCCCCAGCATTTT
TRBJ2-5	TRBV7-2	-	-	CASSSLRVQETQYF	TGTGCCAGCAGCTCTCTTCGGGTCCAAGAGACCCAGTACTTC
TRBJ1-5	TRBV2	few	-	CASSDGLNSNQPQHF	TGTGCCAGCAGTGACGGACTAAATAGCAATCAGCCCCAGCATTTT
TRBJ2-2	TRBV18	-	-	CASSPPIPPTGSGELFF	TGTGCCAGCTCACCACCTATACCCCCGACAGGATCCGGAGAGCTGTTTTTT
TRBJ1-1	TRBV28	-	TRBD1	CASRTGQVKTEAFF	TGTGCCAGCAGGACGGGACAGGTTAAGACTGAAGCTTTCTTT
TRBJ1-1	TRBV18	few	TRBD1	CASSPPTGGAYTEAFF	TGTGCCAGCTCACCGCCTACAGGGGGCGCATACACTGAAGCTTTCTTT
TRBJ1-2	TRBV29-1	-	-	CSVSGHYNYGYTF	TGCAGCGTTTCCGGACACTACAACTATGGCTACACCTTC
TRBJ2-1	TRBV10-3	-	TRBD2	CAISEFSGGPSYNEQFF	TGTGCCATCAGTGAGTTCAGCGGGGGGCCCTCCTACAATGAGCAGTTCTTC
TRBJ2-7	TRBV12-2	-	-	CASRLRTSGPISYEQYF	TGTGCAAGTCGCTTACGGACTAGCGGGCCGATCTCCTACGAGCAGTACTTC
TRBJ1-5	TRBV15	few	TRBD1	CATSKGDRRYTLPQHF	TGTGCCACCAGCAAAGGGGACAGGCGGTACACGTTGCCCCAGCATTTT
TRBJ2-2	TRBV27	-	TRBD2	CASSTRGGPTGELFF	TGTGCCAGCAGTACTCGCGGGGGGCCCACCGGGGAGCTGTTTTTT
TRBJ2-7	TRBV30	-	TRBD2	CAWSPRTSGRGYF	TGTGCCTGGAGTCCCCGGACTAGCGGGAGAGGGTACTTC
TRBJ2-7	TRBV28	-	-	CASSSFEFGEQYF	TGTGCCAGCAGTTCGTTCGAGTTTGGCGAGCAGTACTTC
TRBJ2-5	TRBV12-3/TRBV12-4	-	-	CASSTSRETQYF	TGTGCCAGCAGTACTAGTAGAGAGACCCAGTACTTC
TRBJ1-4	TRBV2	-	-	CASSPYEKLFF	TGTGCCAGCAGCCCCTATGAAAAACTGTTTTTT
TRBJ2-4	TRBV4-3	few	-	CASSQDLQSPGGAKNIQYF	TGCGCCAGCAGCCAAGATCTACAGTCCCCCGGCGGGGCCAAAAACATTCAGTACTTC
TRBJ2-5	TRBV29-1	-	TRBD1	CSVPRTTGGKETQYF	TGCAGCGTTCCGCGTACGACAGGGGGTAAAGAGACCCAGTACTTC
TRBJ2-5	TRBV19	-	-	CASSIGAGLGETQYF	TGTGCCAGTAGTATAGGGGCAGGGCTGGGAGAGACCCAGTACTTC
TRBJ1-4	TRBV28	-	-	CASRSSSGAEKLFF	TGTGCCAGCAGGTCTAGCTCCGGCGCGGAAAAACTGTTTTTT
TRBJ1-1	TRBV28	-	TRBD1	CASSRRGPLSGTINTEAFF	TGTGCCAGCAGCCGCAGGGGGCCGCTTTCTGGAACAATTAACACTGAAGCTTTCTTT
TRBJ1-3	TRBV11-2	-	-	CASSQQDFSGNTIYF	TGTGCCAGCAGCCAACAGGATTTTTCTGGAAACACCATATATTTT
TRBJ1-2	TRBV5-6	-	TRBD1	CASSLAPGGVFYGYTF	TGTGCCAGCAGCTTGGCGCCAGGGGGCGTTTTCTATGGCTACACCTTC
TRBJ1-5	TRBV19	-	-	CASRGEGNLNQPQHF	TGTGCCAGTAGAGGGGAGGGGAACCTCAATCAGCCCCAGCATTTT
TRBJ1-6	TRBV2	once	-	CASTRDNNSPLHF	TGTGCCAGCACCCGGGACAATAATTCACCCCTCCACTTT
TRBJ2-1	TRBV18	-	TRBD1	CASSRTGASSYNEQFF	TGTGCCAGCTCACGGACAGGGGCGAGCTCCTACAATGAGCAGTTCTTC
TRBJ1-4	TRBV28	-	-	CASRGAATNEKLFF	TGTGCCAGCAGGGGTGCGGCAACTAATGAAAAACTGTTTTTT
TRBJ1-2	TRBV7-2	-	TRBD1	CASSPGTGLFGYTF	TGTGCCAGCAGCCCCGGGACAGGGTTGTTCGGCTACACCTTC
TRBJ1-1	TRBV11-2	-	-	CASSLAAANTEAFF	TGTGCCAGCAGCTTAGCGGCGGCGAACACTGAAGCTTTCTTT
TRBJ1-1	TRBV5-1	few	-	CASSLVLPGNTEAFF	TGCGCCAGCAGCTTGGTTCTTCCCGGGAACACTGAAGCTTTCTTT
TRBJ1-1	TRBV4-3	-	-	CASSLTGTTEAFF	TGCGCCAGCAGCCTCACAGGGACCACTGAAGCTTTCTTT
TRBJ2-3	TRBV19	-	TRBD2	CASSIGTSGTDTQYF	TGTGCCAGTAGTATCGGGACTAGCGGTACAGATACGCAGTATTTT
TRBJ2-2	TRBV5-1	-	TRBD1	CASSMGQGSGELFF	TGCGCCAGCAGCATGGGACAGGGGTCCGGGGAGCTGTTTTTT
TRBJ2-1	TRBV9	-	-	CASTLAPDAWSNEQFF	TGTGCCAGCACCTTAGCCCCCGATGCTTGGAGCAATGAGCAGTTCTTC
TRBJ1-6	TRBV9	few	TRBD1	CASSYGQGESPLHF	TGTGCCAGCAGCTACGGACAGGGGGAGTCACCCCTCCACTTT
TRBJ1-6	TRBV4-1	few	TRBD1	CASSQTGQGHSPLHF	TGCGCCAGCAGCCAAACAGGACAGGGCCATTCACCCCTCCACTTT
TRBJ1-5	TRBV7-2	-	TRBD1	CASSFGQGNQPQHF	TGTGCCAGCAGCTTCGGACAGGGGAATCAGCCCCAGCATTTT
TRBJ1-4	TRBV28	-	TRBD1	CASRTGTGQKLFF	TGTGCCAGCAGAACCGGGACAGGTCAAAAACTGTTTTTT